This T cell receptor beta chain originates from a study of blood T cell repertoires in COVID-19. Produced via immunoSEQ multiplex PCR; TCRdb's table is partial and in-frame only. Of 150,000 or so clones listed, over 70% are singletons. Unmatched junction bases numbered 4, after V lost 8 bases and J lost 0 bases. The CDR3 contains 14 residues. The germline V gene has CDR1 MDHEN and CDR2 SYDVKM. Sample: peripheral blood. This clonotype was sampled from a man older than 75 with acute or convalescent COVID-19. The V gene is TRBV28, the J gene TRBJ2-7; 10 bases are a match to TRBD1. The CDR3 bases are TGTGCCAGCTTTGGACAGGGGGTCTCCTACGAGCAGTACTTC. It specifies CASFGQGVSYEQYF.